This TCR beta chain derives from a study of OX40 agonist ivuxolimab in advanced cancers. About the study: Three patients showed partial responses: one hepatocellular carcinoma and two cutaneous melanoma cases.

CDR1 MDHEN and CDR2 SYDVKM come from the germline V gene. The CDR3 runs 13 residues. V was shortened by 8 bases and J by 1 base, with 12 bases between the two germline ends. As regards this clone: The antigen is unknown.

The protocol was immunoSEQ multiplex PCR, while the TCRdb copy is restricted to in-frame clones and leaves out a portion. The data show roughly 30,000 clones, 65% to 90% seen once. Study observations and caveats: At doses 0.1 to 3.0 mg/kg, CD4+ and CD8+ clones expanded.

This specimen consisted of CD4+ or CD8+ T cells sorted from blood, obtained in a trial of the OX40 agonist ivuxolimab. The origin of this receptor is an adult with an advanced solid tumor such as melanoma, head and neck, liver or kidney cancer. The genes are TRBV28 and TRBJ2-7, with D perhaps TRBD1 (6 bases). As DNA, the CDR3 is TGTGCCAGCGGCCGGGACAATTCCTACGAGCAGTACTTC. Protein sequence: CASGRDNSYEQYF.